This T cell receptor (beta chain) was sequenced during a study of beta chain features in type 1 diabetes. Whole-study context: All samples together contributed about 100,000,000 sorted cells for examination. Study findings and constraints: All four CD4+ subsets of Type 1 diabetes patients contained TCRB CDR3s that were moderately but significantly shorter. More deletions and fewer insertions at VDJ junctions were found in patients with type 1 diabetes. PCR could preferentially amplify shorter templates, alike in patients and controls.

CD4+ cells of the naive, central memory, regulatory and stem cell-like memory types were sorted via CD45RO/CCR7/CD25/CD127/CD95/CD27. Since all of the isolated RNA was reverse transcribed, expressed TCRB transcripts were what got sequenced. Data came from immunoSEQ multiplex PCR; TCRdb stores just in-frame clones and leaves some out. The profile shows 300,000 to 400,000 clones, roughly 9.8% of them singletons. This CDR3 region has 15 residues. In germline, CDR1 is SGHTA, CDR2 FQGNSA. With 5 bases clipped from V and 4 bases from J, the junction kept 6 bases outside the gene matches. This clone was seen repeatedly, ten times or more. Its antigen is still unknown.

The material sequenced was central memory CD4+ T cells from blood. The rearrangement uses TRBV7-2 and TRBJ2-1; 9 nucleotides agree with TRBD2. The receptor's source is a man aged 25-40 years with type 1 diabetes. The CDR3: CASSAGGGTYNEQFF. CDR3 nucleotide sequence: TGTGCCAGCAGCGCGGGAGGGGGGACTTACAATGAGCAGTTCTTC.